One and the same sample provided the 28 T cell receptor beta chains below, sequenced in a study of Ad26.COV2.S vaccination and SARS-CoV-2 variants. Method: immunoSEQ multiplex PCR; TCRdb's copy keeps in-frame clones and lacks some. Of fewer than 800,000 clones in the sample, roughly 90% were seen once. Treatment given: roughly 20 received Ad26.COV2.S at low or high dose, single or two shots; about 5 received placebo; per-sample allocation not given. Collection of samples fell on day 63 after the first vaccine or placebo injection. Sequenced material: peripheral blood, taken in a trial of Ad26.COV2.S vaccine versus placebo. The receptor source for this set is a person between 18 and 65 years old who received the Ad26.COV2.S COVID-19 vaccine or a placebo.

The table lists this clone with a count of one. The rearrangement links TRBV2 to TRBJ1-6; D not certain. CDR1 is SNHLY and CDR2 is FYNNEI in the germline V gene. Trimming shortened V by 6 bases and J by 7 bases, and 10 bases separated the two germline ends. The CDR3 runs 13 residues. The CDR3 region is CASRLTINSPLHF. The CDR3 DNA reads TGTGCCAGCAGGTTGACAATCAATTCACCCCTCCACTTT.

CDR3 nucleotides: TGCAGAGGCAGCGCGGGCACTGAAGCTTTCTTT. Amino acid sequence: CRGSAGTEAFF. The V gene is TRBV20-1, the J gene TRBJ1-1; D is undetermined. Germline V lookup: CDR1 DFQATT, CDR2 SNEGSKA (reference sequence). The CDR3 consists of 11 residues.

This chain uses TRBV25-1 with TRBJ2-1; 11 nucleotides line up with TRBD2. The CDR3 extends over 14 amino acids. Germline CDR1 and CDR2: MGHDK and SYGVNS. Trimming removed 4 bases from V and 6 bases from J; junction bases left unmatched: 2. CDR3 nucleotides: TGTGCCAGCAGTGGGGGACTAGCGGTCAATGAGCAGTTCTTC. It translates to CASSGGLAVNEQFF.

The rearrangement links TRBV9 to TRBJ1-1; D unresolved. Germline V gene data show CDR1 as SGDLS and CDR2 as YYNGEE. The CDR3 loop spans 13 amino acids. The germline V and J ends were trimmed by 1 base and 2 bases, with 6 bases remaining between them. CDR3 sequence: CASSVLPNTEAFF. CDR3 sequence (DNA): TGTGCCAGCAGCGTACTTCCAAACACTGAAGCTTTCTTT.

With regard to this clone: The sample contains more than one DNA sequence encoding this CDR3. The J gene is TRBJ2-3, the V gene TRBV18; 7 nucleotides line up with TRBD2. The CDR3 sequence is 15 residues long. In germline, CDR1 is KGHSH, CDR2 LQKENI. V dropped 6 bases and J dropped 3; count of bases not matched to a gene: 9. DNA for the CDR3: TGTGCCAGCTCGCCGATGCGGGAGAGTACAGATACGCAGTATTTT. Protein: CASSPMRESTDTQYF.

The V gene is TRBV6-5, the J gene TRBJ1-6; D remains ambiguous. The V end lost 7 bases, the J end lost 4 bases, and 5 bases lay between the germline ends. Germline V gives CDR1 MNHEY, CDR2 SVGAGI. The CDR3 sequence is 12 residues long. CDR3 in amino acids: CASKEYNSPLHF. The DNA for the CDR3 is TGTGCCAGCAAGGAGTATAATTCACCCCTCCACTTT.

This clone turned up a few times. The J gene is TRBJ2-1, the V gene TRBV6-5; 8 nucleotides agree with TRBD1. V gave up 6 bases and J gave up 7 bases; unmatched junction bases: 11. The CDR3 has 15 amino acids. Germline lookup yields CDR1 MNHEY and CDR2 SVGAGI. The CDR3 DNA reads TGTGCCAGCAGAGACCGGGGCAGGGGGCTTAATGAGCAGTTCTTC. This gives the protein CASRDRGRGLNEQFF.

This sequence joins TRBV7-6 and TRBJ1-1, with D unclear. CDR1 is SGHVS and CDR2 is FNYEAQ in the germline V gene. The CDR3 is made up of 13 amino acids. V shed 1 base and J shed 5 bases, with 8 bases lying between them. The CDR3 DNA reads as TGTGCCAGCAGCTTAGGCGGGGTTACTGAAGCTTTCTTT. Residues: CASSLGGVTEAFF.

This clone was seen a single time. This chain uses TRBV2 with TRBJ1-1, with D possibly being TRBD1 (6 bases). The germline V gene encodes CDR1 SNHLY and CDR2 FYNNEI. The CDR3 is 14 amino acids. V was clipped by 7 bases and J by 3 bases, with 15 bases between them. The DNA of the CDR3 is TGTGCCAGCATGACGGACAGAGGGCACACTGAAGCTTTCTTT. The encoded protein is CASMTDRGHTEAFF.

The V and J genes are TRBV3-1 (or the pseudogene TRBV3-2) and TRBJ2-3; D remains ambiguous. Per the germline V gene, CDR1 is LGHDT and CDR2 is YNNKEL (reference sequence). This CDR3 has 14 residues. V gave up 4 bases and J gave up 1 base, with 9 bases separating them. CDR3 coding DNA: TGTGCCAGCAGCCCGAAATACCGCACAGATACGCAGTATTTT. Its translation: CASSPKYRTDTQYF.

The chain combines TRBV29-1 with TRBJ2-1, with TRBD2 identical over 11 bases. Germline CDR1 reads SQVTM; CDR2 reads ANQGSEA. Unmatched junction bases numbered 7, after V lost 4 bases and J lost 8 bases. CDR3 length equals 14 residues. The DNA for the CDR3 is TGCAGCGTTGCGAAACTAGCGGGGGTCTATGAGCAGTTCTTC. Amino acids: CSVAKLAGVYEQFF.

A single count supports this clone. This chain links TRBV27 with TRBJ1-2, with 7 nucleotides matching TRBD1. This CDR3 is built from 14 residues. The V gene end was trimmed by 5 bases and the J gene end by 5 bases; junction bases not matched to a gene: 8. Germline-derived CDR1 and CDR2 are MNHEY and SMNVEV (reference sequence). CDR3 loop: CASSPGTAAYGYTF. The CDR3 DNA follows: TGTGCCAGCAGTCCCGGGACAGCCGCTTATGGCTACACCTTC.

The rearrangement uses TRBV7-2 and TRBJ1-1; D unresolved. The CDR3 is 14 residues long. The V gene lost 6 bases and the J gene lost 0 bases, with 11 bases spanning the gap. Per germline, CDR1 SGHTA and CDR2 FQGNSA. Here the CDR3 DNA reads TGTGCCAGCAGTCCCCTACAGATGAACACTGAAGCTTTCTTT. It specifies CASSPLQMNTEAFF.

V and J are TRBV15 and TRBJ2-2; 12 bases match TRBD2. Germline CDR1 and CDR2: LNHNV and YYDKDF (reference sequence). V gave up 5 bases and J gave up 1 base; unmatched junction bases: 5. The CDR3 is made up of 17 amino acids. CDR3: CATSPRLAGVNTGELFF. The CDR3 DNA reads TGTGCCACCAGCCCCCGACTAGCGGGGGTGAACACCGGGGAGCTGTTTTTT.

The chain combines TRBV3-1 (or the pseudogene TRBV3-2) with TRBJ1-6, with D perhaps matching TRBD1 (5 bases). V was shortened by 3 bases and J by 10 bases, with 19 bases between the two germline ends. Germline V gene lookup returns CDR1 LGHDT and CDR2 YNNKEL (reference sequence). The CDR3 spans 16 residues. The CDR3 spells CASSHGIQGLSSPLHF. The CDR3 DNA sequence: TGTGCCAGCAGCCATGGCATCCAGGGACTCAGCTCACCCCTCCACTTT.

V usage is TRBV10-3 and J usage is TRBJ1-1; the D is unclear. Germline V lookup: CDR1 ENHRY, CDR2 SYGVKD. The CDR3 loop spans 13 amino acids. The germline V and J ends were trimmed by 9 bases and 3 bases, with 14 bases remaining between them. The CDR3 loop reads CAIRVGRDTEAFF. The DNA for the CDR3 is TGTGCCATTCGGGTGGGAAGAGACACTGAAGCTTTCTTT.

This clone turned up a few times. CDR3 sequence (DNA): TGCGCCAGCAGCAGACAGGGGCGGGACACCGGGGAGCTGTTTTTT. This gives the protein CASSRQGRDTGELFF. This chain connects TRBV5-1 to TRBJ2-2; 8 positions agree with TRBD1. Unmatched junction bases numbered 5, after V lost 4 bases and J lost 3 bases. This CDR3 is built from 15 residues. Per germline, CDR1 SGHRS and CDR2 YFSETQ. The variable domain in full, with the rest retrieved from reference TRBV5-1 and TRBJ2-2, is KAGVTQTPRYLIKTRGQQVTLSCSPISGHRSVSWYQQTPGQGLQFLFEYFSETQRNKGNFPGRFSGRQFSNSRSEMNVSTLELGDSALYLCASSRQGRDTGELFFGEGSRLTVL.

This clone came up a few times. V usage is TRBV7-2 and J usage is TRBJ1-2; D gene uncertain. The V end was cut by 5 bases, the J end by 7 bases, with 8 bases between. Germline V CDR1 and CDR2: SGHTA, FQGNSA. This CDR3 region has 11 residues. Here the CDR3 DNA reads TGTGCCAGCAGCCAGCGTAGTGGCTACACCTTC. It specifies CASSQRSGYTF.

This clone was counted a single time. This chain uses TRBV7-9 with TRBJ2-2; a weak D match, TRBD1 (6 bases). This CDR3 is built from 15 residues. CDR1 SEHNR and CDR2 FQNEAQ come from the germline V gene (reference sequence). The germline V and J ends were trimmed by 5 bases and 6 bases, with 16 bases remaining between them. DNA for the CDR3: TGTGCCAGCAGCCCCCAGACAGGCGCAGCCGGGGAGCTGTTTTTT. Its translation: CASSPQTGAAGELFF.

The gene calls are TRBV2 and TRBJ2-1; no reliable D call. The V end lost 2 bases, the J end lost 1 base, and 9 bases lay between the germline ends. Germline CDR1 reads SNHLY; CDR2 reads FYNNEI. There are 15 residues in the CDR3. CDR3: CASSERAESYNEQFF. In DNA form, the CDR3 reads TGTGCCAGCAGTGAACGGGCAGAGTCCTACAATGAGCAGTTCTTC.

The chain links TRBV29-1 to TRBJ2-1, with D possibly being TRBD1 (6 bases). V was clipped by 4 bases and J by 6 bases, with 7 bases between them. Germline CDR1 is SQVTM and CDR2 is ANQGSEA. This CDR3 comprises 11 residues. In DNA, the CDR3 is TGCAGCGTTGCCAGGGGCAATGAGCAGTTCTTC. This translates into CSVARGNEQFF.

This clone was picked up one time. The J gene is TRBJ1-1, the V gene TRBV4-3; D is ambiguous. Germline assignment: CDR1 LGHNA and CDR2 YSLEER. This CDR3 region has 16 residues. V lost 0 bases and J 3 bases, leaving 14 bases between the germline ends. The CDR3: CASSQDPRAFHTEAFF. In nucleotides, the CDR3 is TGCGCCAGCAGCCAAGATCCCCGGGCCTTTCACACTGAAGCTTTCTTT.

CDR3 sequence (DNA): TGTGCCAGCAGCCAAGAGAGTCCAGGGGAAGTCTATGGCTACACCTTC. Translated: CASSQESPGEVYGYTF. The gene calls are TRBV14 and TRBJ1-2, with a possible D match to TRBD1 (6 bases). The length of the CDR3 is 16 residues. The germline CDR1 and CDR2 sequences are SGHDN and FVKESK. With 0 bases removed from V and 4 bases from J, the gap between germline ends came to 15 bases. The full variable domain, its missing parts supplied by reference TRBV14 and TRBJ1-2, is EAGVTQFPSHSVIEKGQTVTLRCDPISGHDNLYWYRRVMGKEIKFLLHFVKESKQDESGMPNNRFLAERTGGTYSTLKVQPAELEDSGVYFCASSQESPGEVYGYTFGSGTRLTVV.

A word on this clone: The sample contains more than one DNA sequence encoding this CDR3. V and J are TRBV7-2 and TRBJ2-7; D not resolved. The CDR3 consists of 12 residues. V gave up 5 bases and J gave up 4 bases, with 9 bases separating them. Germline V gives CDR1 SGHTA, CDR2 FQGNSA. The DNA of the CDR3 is TGTGCCAGCAGCCCTGACACGTACGAGCAGTACTTC. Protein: CASSPDTYEQYF. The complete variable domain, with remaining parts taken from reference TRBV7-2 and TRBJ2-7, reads GAGVSQSPSNKVTEKGKDVELRCDPISGHTALYWYRQSLGQGLEFLIYFQGNSAPDKSGLPSDRFSAERTGGSVSTLTIQRTQQEDSAVYLCASSPDTYEQYFGPGTRLTVT.

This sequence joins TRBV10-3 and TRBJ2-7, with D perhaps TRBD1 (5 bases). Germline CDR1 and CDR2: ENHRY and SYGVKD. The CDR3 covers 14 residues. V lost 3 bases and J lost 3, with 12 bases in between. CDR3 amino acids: CAISDREEGYEQYF. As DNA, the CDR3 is TGTGCCATCAGTGACAGGGAAGAAGGCTACGAGCAGTACTTC.

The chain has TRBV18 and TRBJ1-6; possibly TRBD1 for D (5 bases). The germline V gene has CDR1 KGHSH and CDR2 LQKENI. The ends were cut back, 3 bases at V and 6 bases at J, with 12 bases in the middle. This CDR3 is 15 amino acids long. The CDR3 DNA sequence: TGTGCCAGCTCACCCGGGCGCAGGGCTAATTCACCCCTCCACTTT. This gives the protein CASSPGRRANSPLHF.

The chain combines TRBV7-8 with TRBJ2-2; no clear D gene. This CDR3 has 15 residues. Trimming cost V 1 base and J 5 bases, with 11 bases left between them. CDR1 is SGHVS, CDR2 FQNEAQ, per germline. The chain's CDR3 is CASSLGVVGTGELFF. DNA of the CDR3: TGTGCCAGCAGCTTAGGAGTCGTGGGGACCGGGGAGCTGTTTTTT.

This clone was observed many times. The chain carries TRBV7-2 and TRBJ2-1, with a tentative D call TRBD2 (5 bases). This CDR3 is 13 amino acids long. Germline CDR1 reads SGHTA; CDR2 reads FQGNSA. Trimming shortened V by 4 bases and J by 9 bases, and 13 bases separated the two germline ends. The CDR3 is CASSYPGLSEQFF. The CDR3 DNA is TGTGCCAGCAGCTATCCCGGACTGAGTGAGCAGTTCTTC.